The following is a T cell receptor beta chain sequence with its context. Its antigen is not known. Trimming left V 3 bases short and J 6 bases short, with 23 bases between. Germline V gene sequence: CDR1 MNHEY, CDR2 SMNVEV (reference sequence). CDR3 size: 17 residues. This sample was taken from a study of cytomegalovirus exposure and HLA in healthy donors. Study findings and constraints: The study flagged about 160 TCR beta chains as cytomegalovirus-associated.

Sequencing used immunoSEQ multiplex PCR; TCRdb keeps in-frame clones, though not all of them. Here the sample spans about 120,000 clones, approximately 87% being singletons. Input material: PBMCs. The genes are TRBV27 and TRBJ1-2; D is perhaps TRBD1 (5 bases). The receptor was derived from a young woman in good health and CMV-seronegative. DNA for the CDR3: TGTGCCAGCAGTTTTAGTTCTCCTTTAGGAGGGGTCGATGGCTACACCTTC. It codes for CASSFSSPLGGVDGYTF.